The clone carrying this TCR beta chain occurred a few times. Its specificity is not known. CDR3 length: 13 residues. V dropped 5 bases and J dropped 1 base, with 5 bases sitting between them. Germline loops: CDR1 SNHLY, CDR2 FYNNEI. The study, taken as a whole, reports: Tumor Treg TCRs overlapped most with tumor naive CD4+ cells. In terms of TCR gene usage, tumor memory CD4+ T cells clustered together with blood and lymph node memory CD4+ cells, as well as with lymph node naive CD4+ cells. Whole repertoires were not studied in the larger cohort, only one V-J beta rearrangement.

Constant-region reverse primers amplified full-length variable regions, followed by semi-nested Nested Universal Primer A PCR. TCRdb used MiXCR to reprocess the 5' RACE reads, holding one entry per CDR3 protein. The table records roughly 40,000 distinct CDR3 sequences, around 18% of them present only once. Sample: naive CD4+ T cells sorted from a lymph node. The subset is: naive CD4+ T cells, CD4+CD45RA+CD25-. This TCR was sampled from a female donor with breast cancer. The rearrangement joins TRBV2 to TRBJ2-2; D unresolved. Here the CDR3 DNA reads TGTGCCAGCAGTTCTCAGAACACCGGGGAGCTGTTTTTT. Encoded protein: CASSSQNTGELFF.